The 23 T cell receptor beta chains below all came from one sample that was sequenced in a study of T cell clonality in common variable immunodeficiency. Assay: immunoSEQ multiplex PCR; the TCRdb copy retains only in-frame clones and omits some. The specimen has roughly 58,000 clones, none found just once. Sequenced material: peripheral blood mononuclear cells. The receptor source for this set is a person aged 18 to 70 in good health.

This clone was seen repeatedly, ten times or more. Sequencing ends 3 residues short of the CDR3 end; the germline J gene provides the rest. This chain joins TRBV6-4 and TRBJ2-1; 10 bases line up with TRBD2. This CDR3 comprises 15 residues. The junction had 3 bases not matched to a gene; V was cut back by 3 bases and J by 4 bases. From germline, CDR1 is MRHNA and CDR2 SNTAGT. CDR3: CASSERTSGYNEQFF. CDR3 DNA (partial): TGTGCCAGCAGTGAACGGACTAGCGGATACAATGAG.

This clone has at least ten counts. Read sequence stops 3 residues before the CDR3 end, and the germline J gene provides the missing end. This chain joins TRBV2 and TRBJ1-6; 9 positions match TRBD1. Germline loops: CDR1 SNHLY, CDR2 FYNNEI. This CDR3 is 17 amino acids long. With 6 bases clipped from V and 4 bases from J, the junction kept 10 bases outside the gene matches. The covered CDR3 bases are TGTGCCAGCAGACTCGCCCCCGGGACAGGGTATAATTCACCC. Its translation: CASRLAPGTGYNSP. The full CDR3 protein reads CASRLAPGTGYNSPLHF. The complete variable domain, with remaining parts taken from reference TRBV2 and TRBJ1-6, reads EPEVTQTPSHQVTQMGQEVILRCVPISNHLYFYWYRQILGQKVEFLVSFYNNEISEKSEIFDDQFSVERPDGSNFTLKIRSTKLEDSAMYFCASRLAPGTGYNSPLHFGNGTRLTVT.

This clone was counted many times. The read is 3 residues too short to cover the CDR3 end, so that end is filled in from the germline J gene. This chain joins TRBV2 and TRBJ2-7; D remains ambiguous. CDR3 length: 14 residues. The V gene lost 9 bases and the J gene lost 0 bases, with 15 bases spanning the gap. From germline, CDR1 is SNHLY and CDR2 FYNNEI. The CDR3 sequence: CASRRIGSSYEQYF. The sequenced part of the CDR3 DNA is TGTGCCAGTCGCAGGATAGGAAGCTCCTACGAG.

In its sample, this clone was seen many times. The missing CDR3 end, 3 residues past where the read stops, is filled in from the germline J gene. This chain connects TRBV20-1 to TRBJ1-2; the match to TRBD1 covers 7 bases. CDR1 DFQATT and CDR2 SNEGSKA come from the germline V gene (reference sequence). The CDR3 has 13 amino acids. V was pared by 6 bases and J by 3 bases, with 7 bases of the junction left unmatched. Incomplete CDR3 DNA: TGCAGTGCGGTGACAGGGTCCGACTATGGC. Amino acids: CSAVTGSDYG. The entire CDR3 reads CSAVTGSDYGYTF.

In its sample, this clone is medium-sized. The read terminates 3 residues ahead of where the CDR3 ends, so the germline J gene completes it. The gene calls are TRBV30 and TRBJ1-4, with a possible D match to TRBD1 (5 bases). CDR1 is GTSNPN and CDR2 is SVGIG in the germline V gene (reference sequence). Trimming cost V 4 bases and J 3 bases, with 9 bases left between them. The CDR3 runs to 13 residues. The CDR3 protein is CAWMGGANEKLFF. The part of the CDR3 DNA that was read is TGTGCCTGGATGGGGGGGGCTAATGAAAAA.

This clone was recorded at least ten times. The read gets to within 3 residues of the CDR3 end, and the germline J gene fills in the rest. V usage is TRBV29-1 and J usage is TRBJ2-2, with D maybe TRBD1 (7 bases). The CDR3 is 16 amino acids. CDR1 and CDR2 (germline): SQVTM, ANQGSEA. The part of the CDR3 DNA that was read is TGCAGCGTTGAAGCCAGGGGGGAACGGAGTGATGAAAAG. Translation: CSVEARGERSDEK. The full CDR3 protein reads CSVEARGERSDEKLFF.

Ten or more counts support this clone. The read ends 3 residues shy of where the CDR3 ends; the end is completed using the germline J gene. This chain links TRBV19 with TRBJ2-5, with 9 bases aligning to TRBD1. CDR3 size: 19 residues. The V and J ends lost 5 bases and 4 bases, in that order; junction bases with no gene match: 20. Germline values: CDR1 LNHDA, CDR2 SQIVND (reference sequence). CDR3 bases read: TGTGCCAGTAGTCTCTCCTCGGACAGGGGATGGGTTTCAAGAGAGACC. Amino acid sequence: CASSLSSDRGWVSRET. The whole CDR3 protein reads CASSLSSDRGWVSRETQYF.

This clone was seen a few times. The CDR3 end lies 3 residues beyond the end of the read and is filled in from the germline J gene. The genes are TRBV5-5 and TRBJ2-7, with 8 bases fitting TRBD1. The germline CDR1 and CDR2 sequences are SGHKS and YYEKEE (reference sequence). The CDR3 has 15 residues. V dropped 1 base and J dropped 5; count of bases not matched to a gene: 8. This CDR3 reads CASSLTKDRGDEQYF. Partial CDR3 DNA: TGTGCCAGCAGCTTGACTAAAGACAGGGGCGACGAG.

This clone was recorded many times. The read terminates 3 residues ahead of where the CDR3 ends, so the germline J gene completes it. The chain uses TRBV5-1 and TRBJ1-1; maybe TRBD1 (6 bases). The length of the CDR3 is 16 residues. Germline V lookup: CDR1 SGHRS, CDR2 YFSETQ. Deletions cut 2 bases from V and 4 bases from J, with 18 bases between. Partial CDR3 DNA: TGCGCCAGCAGCTTAAACACAGGGTTACGAGGCACTGAA. Amino acids: CASSLNTGLRGTE. The whole CDR3 region reads CASSLNTGLRGTEAFF.

In its sample, this clone was seen many times. The CDR3 goes on 3 residues after the read ends, and that part is filled in from the germline J gene. J is TRBJ1-2 and V is TRBV3-1 (or the pseudogene TRBV3-2); TRBD1 is a possible D gene (6 bases). Trimming stripped 0 bases from V and 7 bases from J, with 9 bases between. Germline CDR1 reads LGHDT; CDR2 reads YNNKEL (reference sequence). This CDR3 is 13 amino acids long. This chain's CDR3 is CASSQDDRSGYTF. The sequenced CDR3 bases are TGTGCCAGCAGCCAAGACGACAGGTCTGGC.

The table lists this clone with many counts. Sequencing ends 3 residues short of the CDR3 end; the germline J gene provides the rest. The V and J genes are TRBV5-1 and TRBJ1-1, with 7 bases aligning to TRBD1. The CDR3 consists of 14 residues. Germline V gene sequence: CDR1 SGHRS, CDR2 YFSETQ. J gave up 4 bases and V 8 bases, and 11 bases lay outside the gene matches. The CDR3 sequence: CASSQGPPSTEAFF. The sequenced CDR3 bases are TGCGCCAGTTCACAGGGGCCGCCCAGCACTGAA.

Points on this clone: The CDR3 extends 3 residues past the end of the read, so its final part is completed from the germline J gene. The chain combines TRBV7-2 with TRBJ2-7; D remains ambiguous. This CDR3 has 13 residues. Germline values: CDR1 SGHTA, CDR2 FQGNSA. V shed 2 bases and J shed 3 bases, with 8 bases lying between them. The CDR3 loop is CASSLNSIYEQYF. CDR3 bases read: TGTGCCAGCAGCTTAAACTCAATCTACGAG.

In its sample, this clone was seen many times. From the germline J gene comes the end of the CDR3, since the read stops 3 residues before it. This chain uses TRBV5-1 with TRBJ2-5, with 9 bases matching TRBD2. Germline CDR1 and CDR2: SGHRS and YFSETQ. With V trimmed by 0 bases and J by 5 bases, 8 bases remained unmatched. The CDR3 length is 16 residues. The CDR3 region is CASSLAAAGGQETQYF. The DNA read from the CDR3 is TGCGCCAGCAGCTTGGCCGCGGCGGGGGGGCAGGAGACC.

This clone appeared many times. The observed sequence ends 3 residues before the CDR3 terminus, with the missing tail filled in from the germline J gene. This rearrangement joins TRBV19 to TRBJ2-1; TRBD2 matches 7 bases. Germline V gene data show CDR1 as LNHDA and CDR2 as SQIVND (reference sequence). The length of the CDR3 is 14 residues. The V and J ends lost 2 bases and 7 bases, in that order; junction bases with no gene match: 5. CDR3 sequence reads: CASSITLASNEQFF. The DNA read from the CDR3 is TGTGCCAGTAGTATAACACTAGCGTCGAATGAG.

This clone was observed at least ten times. The CDR3 is cut off 3 residues early in the read; its end comes from the germline J gene. V usage is TRBV28 and J usage is TRBJ1-5, with a possible D match to TRBD1 (5 bases). CDR3 length: 14 residues. Trimming took 5 bases from V and 8 from J, leaving 16 bases between them. CDR1 and CDR2 from the germline V gene are MDHEN and SYDVKM. The sequenced part of the CDR3 DNA is TGTGCCAGCAGTGGGACGGGGGGAGGGAAGCCC. Translation: CASSGTGGGKP. In full, the CDR3 reads CASSGTGGGKPQHF.

This clone was seen a few times. The read gets to within 3 residues of the CDR3 end, and the germline J gene fills in the rest. The chain employs TRBV5-6 and TRBJ1-1; 7 bases fit TRBD1. V gave up 0 bases and J gave up 6 bases; unmatched junction bases: 8. This CDR3 region has 15 residues. Germline lookup yields CDR1 SGHDT and CDR2 YYEEEE. The CDR3: CASSLVLRGRAEAFF. The DNA read from the CDR3 is TGTGCCAGCAGCTTGGTGTTGAGGGGGCGAGCTGAA.

This clone has ten or more counts. From the germline J gene comes the end of the CDR3, since the read stops 3 residues before it. The chain links TRBV10-3 to TRBJ1-1; weak D call: TRBD1 (5 bases). V shed 4 bases and J shed 0 bases, with 12 bases lying between them. Germline values: CDR1 ENHRY, CDR2 SYGVKD. CDR3 length: 15 residues. CDR3 in amino acids: CAISAFAGVNTEAFF. CDR3 DNA, as far as it was read: TGTGCCATCAGTGCTTTTGCGGGGGTGAACACTGAA.

This clone was seen many times. The DNA ends 3 residues before the CDR3 does, and the rest of the CDR3 is filled in from the germline J gene. The V call is TRBV20-1, the J call TRBJ1-5; 8 bases align to TRBD1. The CDR3 loop spans 15 amino acids. The germline gives CDR1 DFQATT, CDR2 SNEGSKA (reference sequence). Trimming cost V 6 bases and J 2 bases; bases outside gene matches: 9. The CDR3 protein is CSALSGTGRNQPQHF. The CDR3 bases that were read are TGCAGTGCCTTGTCCGGGACAGGACGCAATCAGCCC.

This clone was detected many times. The CDR3 end is not reached by the read, which stops 3 residues before it; the germline J gene fills it in. The chain uses TRBV30 and TRBJ2-3; 8 positions agree with TRBD2. The J segment lost 0 bases and the V segment lost 0 bases, leaving 2 bases of the junction unmatched. The CDR3 covers 15 residues. CDR1 and CDR2 from the germline V gene are GTSNPN and SVGIG (reference sequence). The CDR3 loop is CAWSVLAGSTDTQYF. CDR3 bases read: TGTGCCTGGAGTGTGCTAGCGGGTAGCACAGATACG.

This clone was picked up many times. A read error may produce the germline difference seen at one junction end. The read finishes 3 residues shy of the CDR3 end, and the germline J gene is used to complete it. The V and J genes are TRBV2 and TRBJ2-1, with a weak D call TRBD2 (5 bases). Germline values: CDR1 SNHLY, CDR2 FYNNEI. The CDR3 has 12 residues. The CDR3 loop reads CASSEVSDEQFF. Partial CDR3 DNA: TGTGCCAGCAGCGAAGTTAGCGATGAG. Together with reference TRBV2 and TRBJ2-1, the CDR3 gives the full variable domain: EPEVTQTPSHQVTQMGQEVILRCVPISNHLYFYWYRQILGQKVEFLVSFYNNEISEKSEIFDDQFSVERPDGSNFTLKIRSTKLEDSAMYFCASSEVSDEQFFGPGTRLTVL.

This clone was recorded many times. The read terminates 3 residues ahead of where the CDR3 ends, so the germline J gene completes it. The rearrangement joins TRBV7-9 to TRBJ2-7; 11 bases are shared with TRBD2. Trimming at V came to 5 bases and at J to 4 bases, leaving 4 bases not matched to a gene. CDR1 and CDR2 from the germline V gene are SEHNR and FQNEAQ (reference sequence). CDR3 size: 14 residues. The chain's CDR3 is CASSHTSGGYEQYF. CDR3 bases read: TGTGCCAGCAGCCATACTAGCGGGGGTTACGAG.

Notes on this clone: The sequence runs out 3 residues before the end of the CDR3; the remainder is reconstructed from the germline J gene. The V call is TRBV7-2, the J call TRBJ2-7; tentatively, D is TRBD2 (5 bases). Trimming shortened V by 4 bases and J by 0 bases, and 10 bases separated the two germline ends. The CDR3 totals 14 residues. Germline V gene lookup returns CDR1 SGHTA and CDR2 FQGNSA. CDR3 sequence: CASSSRAVSYEQYF. Partial CDR3 DNA: TGTGCCAGCAGCTCCCGAGCGGTCTCCTACGAG.

The table lists this clone with many counts. The CDR3 end is not reached by the read, which stops 3 residues before it; the germline J gene fills it in. The rearrangement uses TRBV7-9 and TRBJ1-3; D gene unclear. CDR3 size: 13 residues. V lost 5 bases and J lost 4, with 9 bases in between. Germline V gene sequence: CDR1 SEHNR, CDR2 FQNEAQ (reference sequence). The CDR3 loop reads CASSILSGNTIYF. The CDR3 bases that were read are TGTGCCAGCAGCATCCTCTCGGGAAACACC.